Reported below is one TCR beta chain. What it recognizes is unknown. V dropped 2 bases and J dropped 1; count of bases not matched to a gene: 4. The germline CDR1 and CDR2 sequences are SGHDT and YYEEEE. CDR3 size: 15 residues. The sample is drawn from a study of T cell responses to AZD1222 COVID-19 vaccine. Using immunoSEQ multiplex PCR, the repertoire was profiled, and TCRdb retains in-frame clones only, with some absent. The sample holds 100,000 or so clones, around 94% seen once. Study-level points and caveats: Spike-wide vaccine-associated CD4 TCRs dominated at 160-218 and 743-854. Donors were largely white British and mainly female; clonal diversity was possibly underestimated. Recipients of two AZD1222 doses showed rising Spike-specific TCR breadth and depth. Seropositivity was recorded at baseline in only 6 or 7 AZD1222 recipients.

This sequence originates from an adult in good health. Sequenced material: peripheral blood, taken on day 0 of AZD1222 vaccination. This rearrangement joins TRBV5-6 to TRBJ2-3; the match to TRBD2 covers 7 bases. CDR3 in amino acids: CASSFGLAGTDTQYF. CDR3 bases: TGTGCCAGCAGCTTTGGTCTAGCGGGCACAGATACGCAGTATTTT.